Listed below are T cell receptor beta chains from one sample, sequenced in a study of identical twins. TCRdb re-derived calls from the 5' RACE reads in MiXCR, one entry per CDR3 protein. Of under 900,000 distinct CDR3 sequences in the sample, 9% to 15% were seen once. The same specimen was also included in a second study, on yellow fever vaccine responses in identical twins.

Source material: PBMCs. All receptors come from a woman aged 18 to 35 in good health. Both conserved end residues are part of each CDR3. Each record gives: V gene, J gene, D gene, clone size, CDR3 DNA, CDR3 protein. The D gene is left open where the match is weak. For some rows the clone size is stated as once, few or many, or as a class when expanded; others skip it.

v_gene: TRBV4-1; j_gene: TRBJ1-1; d_gene: .; abundance: few; CDR3nt: TGCGCCAGCAGCTTCCGGGACGGCGGTGGCGCTTTCTTT; CDR3aa: CASSFRDGGGAFF
v_gene: TRBV5-1; j_gene: TRBJ2-1; d_gene: .; abundance: many; CDR3nt: TGCGCCAGCAGCTTGGAGGGGACCTCCTACAATGAGCAGTTCTTC; CDR3aa: CASSLEGTSYNEQFF
v_gene: TRBV10-3; j_gene: TRBJ1-1; d_gene: .; abundance: many; CDR3nt: TGTGCCATCAGTGACAGACGGAACACTGAAGCTTTCTTT; CDR3aa: CAISDRRNTEAFF
v_gene: TRBV7-9; j_gene: TRBJ1-1; d_gene: TRBD1; abundance: .; CDR3nt: TGTGCCAGCAGCCCCGGACAGGGAATATCTGACACTGAAGCTTTCTTT; CDR3aa: CASSPGQGISDTEAFF
v_gene: TRBV7-2; j_gene: TRBJ1-1; d_gene: .; abundance: .; CDR3nt: TGTGCCAGCAGTGTGGACGGAGGGGCGAACACTGAAGCTTTCTTT; CDR3aa: CASSVDGGANTEAFF
v_gene: TRBV29-1; j_gene: TRBJ2-3; d_gene: TRBD2; abundance: few; CDR3nt: TGCAGCGTAGGACTAGCGGGAAATACGCAGTATTTT; CDR3aa: CSVGLAGNTQYF
v_gene: TRBV6-4; j_gene: TRBJ2-1; d_gene: .; abundance: many; CDR3nt: TGTGCCAGCAGTCCTAGCCGAACTAGTCCCTCCCATCTGAGCAGCTCCTACAATGAGCAGTTCTTC; CDR3aa: CASSPSRTSPSHLSSSYNEQFF
v_gene: TRBV10-1; j_gene: TRBJ1-1; d_gene: TRBD1; abundance: many; CDR3nt: TGTGCCAGTAGGAGGGACAGGAACACTGAAGCTTTCTTT; CDR3aa: CASRRDRNTEAFF
v_gene: TRBV6-1; j_gene: TRBJ2-4; d_gene: TRBD2; abundance: few; CDR3nt: TGTGCCAGCAGTCGACCCCCGGGAGGTGGGGAAAACATTCAGTACTTC; CDR3aa: CASSRPPGGGENIQYF
v_gene: TRBV20-1; j_gene: TRBJ2-7; d_gene: TRBD2; abundance: .; CDR3nt: TGCAGTGCTTGGAGGACTAGCGGGTTATCTTACGAGCAGTACTTC; CDR3aa: CSAWRTSGLSYEQYF
v_gene: TRBV11-3; j_gene: TRBJ2-7; d_gene: .; abundance: .; CDR3nt: TGTGCCAGCAGCTTAGTAGGTTCAGCGGTAGCCTACGAGCAGTACTTC; CDR3aa: CASSLVGSAVAYEQYF
v_gene: TRBV12-3/TRBV12-4; j_gene: TRBJ2-1; d_gene: TRBD2; abundance: few; CDR3nt: TGTGCCAGCAGAACGACTAGCGGGGGGGCCTGGGATGAGCAGTTCTTC; CDR3aa: CASRTTSGGAWDEQFF
v_gene: TRBV6-5; j_gene: TRBJ2-2; d_gene: TRBD1; abundance: few; CDR3nt: TGTGCCAGCAGTTACTTGGGACAGGGGATTCGCCCGAACACCGGGGAGCTGTTTTTT; CDR3aa: CASSYLGQGIRPNTGELFF
v_gene: TRBV19; j_gene: TRBJ1-5; d_gene: .; abundance: .; CDR3nt: TGTGCCAGTAGTATTTCCAATAGCAATCAGCCCCAGCATTTT; CDR3aa: CASSISNSNQPQHF
v_gene: TRBV7-9; j_gene: TRBJ2-7; d_gene: TRBD1; abundance: .; CDR3nt: TGTGCCACCCACAGGGGTTCGGAGGACGAGCAGTACTTC; CDR3aa: CATHRGSEDEQYF
v_gene: TRBV7-9; j_gene: TRBJ2-2; d_gene: .; abundance: many; CDR3nt: TGTGCCCCCCACGGTGGCCAAAAAAACACCGGGGAGCTGTTTTTT; CDR3aa: CAPHGGQKNTGELFF
v_gene: TRBV3-1; j_gene: TRBJ1-5; d_gene: .; abundance: many; CDR3nt: TGTGCCAGCAGCCAGGGCAATTCCCTCAATCAGCCCCAGCATTTT; CDR3aa: CASSQGNSLNQPQHF
v_gene: TRBV6-1; j_gene: TRBJ2-3; d_gene: TRBD2; abundance: .; CDR3nt: TGTGCCAGCAGCCGGACTAGCGGGCGACGCCGCACAGATACGCAGTATTTT; CDR3aa: CASSRTSGRRRTDTQYF
v_gene: TRBV4-1; j_gene: TRBJ2-5; d_gene: .; abundance: few; CDR3nt: TGCGCCAGCAGCCAGACAGGTCTCGAGGAGACCCAGTACTTC; CDR3aa: CASSQTGLEETQYF
v_gene: TRBV6-1; j_gene: TRBJ1-2; d_gene: TRBD1; abundance: few; CDR3nt: TGTGCCAGCACCCCAGGGGGGGGTCGAAGTTTAGGTGGCTACACCTTC; CDR3aa: CASTPGGGRSLGGYTF
v_gene: TRBV12-3/TRBV12-4; j_gene: TRBJ1-6; d_gene: .; abundance: .; CDR3nt: TGTGCCAGCAGTTTACAGGGATCAAATTCACCCCTCCACTTT; CDR3aa: CASSLQGSNSPLHF
v_gene: TRBV4-1; j_gene: TRBJ1-4; d_gene: TRBD1; abundance: .; CDR3nt: TGCGCCAGCAGCCAAGTTACAGGGGGCGGTGAAAAACTGTTTTTT; CDR3aa: CASSQVTGGGEKLFF
v_gene: TRBV11-2; j_gene: TRBJ2-1; d_gene: TRBD2; abundance: once; CDR3nt: TGTGCCAGCAGCTGGGTGGCGCTAGCGGGGGGGCCTGGGGAGCAGTTCTTC; CDR3aa: CASSWVALAGGPGEQFF
v_gene: TRBV19; j_gene: TRBJ2-7; d_gene: .; abundance: .; CDR3nt: TGTGCCAGTAGTATAGATCGTCCTGGGATGAACGAGCAGTACTTC; CDR3aa: CASSIDRPGMNEQYF
v_gene: TRBV6-1; j_gene: TRBJ2-7; d_gene: TRBD2; abundance: .; CDR3nt: TGTGCCAGCAGTGAAACGGGGACTAGCCCCTACGAGCAGTACTTC; CDR3aa: CASSETGTSPYEQYF